A single sample gave rise to the 21 T cell receptor beta chains below, sequenced in a study of technical replicates of blood from a few donors. TCRdb keeps only in-frame clones here, not all; method: immunoSEQ multiplex PCR. The sample has about 79,000 clones, around 94% seen once. Sequenced: T cells isolated from PBMCs. These receptors were taken from a human donor in good health.

The chain links TRBV5-6 to TRBJ2-3; 9 bases align to TRBD1. The CDR3 loop spans 15 amino acids. With V trimmed by 6 bases and J by 1 base, 6 bases remained unmatched. The germline gives CDR1 SGHDT, CDR2 YYEEEE. The CDR3 protein is CASIQGQGGTDTQYF. DNA for the CDR3: TGTGCCAGCATCCAGGGACAGGGCGGCACAGATACGCAGTATTTT.

The V gene is TRBV30, the J gene TRBJ1-1; TRBD1 aligns across 11 bases. Germline V lookup: CDR1 GTSNPN, CDR2 SVGIG (reference sequence). V was clipped by 5 bases and J by 5 bases; unmatched bases: 10. The CDR3 totals 15 residues. CDR3 protein: CAWGQGASRGTEAFF. As DNA, the CDR3 is TGTGCCTGGGGACAGGGGGCTAGTCGGGGGACTGAAGCTTTCTTT.

The chain links TRBV30 to TRBJ1-4, with 9 nucleotides matching TRBD1. The ends lost 3 bases at V and 8 bases at J; junction bases unmatched: 4. Germline CDR1 reads GTSNPN; CDR2 reads SVGIG (reference sequence). The CDR3 covers 13 residues. CDR3 amino acids: CAWRRDRVEKLFF. The CDR3 DNA reads as TGTGCCTGGAGACGGGACAGGGTAGAAAAACTGTTTTTT.

The rearrangement links TRBV6-6 to TRBJ2-1; 10 nucleotides agree with TRBD2. Germline V CDR1 and CDR2: MNHNY, SVGAGI (reference sequence). J gave up 7 bases and V 6 bases, and 6 bases lay outside the gene matches. This CDR3 region has 14 residues. The CDR3 DNA sequence: TGTGCCAGCAGCGGAGCGGGAGGGGGTAATGAGCAGTTCTTC. It is translated as CASSGAGGGNEQFF.

The chain employs TRBV4-1 and TRBJ1-2; D remains unclear. Germline V CDR1 and CDR2: MGHRA, YSYEKL. Trimming shortened V by 6 bases and J by 6 bases, and 17 bases separated the two germline ends. CDR3 length: 14 residues. The DNA for the CDR3 is TGCGCCAGCAGTATACTCCAGGATATTAATGGCTACACCTTC. Translating it yields CASSILQDINGYTF.

This clone was recorded once. This sequence joins TRBV7-8 and TRBJ2-1; 11 nucleotides align to TRBD2. The CDR3 totals 20 residues. Trimming took 2 bases from V and 11 from J; bases not matched to a gene: 23. The germline V gene has CDR1 SGHVS and CDR2 FQNEAQ. The CDR3 loop reads CASSLRLAGGPGLSSYQQFF. As DNA, the CDR3 is TGTGCCAGCAGCTTAAGGCTAGCGGGAGGCCCAGGGTTGTCAAGTTATCAGCAGTTCTTC. The full variable domain, with the rest looked up from reference TRBV7-8 and TRBJ2-1, is GAGVSQSPRYKVAKRGQDVALRCDPISGHVSLFWYQQALGQGPEFLTYFQNEAQLDKSGLPSDRFFAERPEGSVSTLKIQRTQQEDSAVYLCASSLRLAGGPGLSSYQQFFGPGTRLTVL.

The genes are TRBV10-2 and TRBJ2-7; D may be TRBD1 (6 bases). V was clipped by 3 bases and J by 4 bases, with 19 bases between them. Per germline, CDR1 WSHSY and CDR2 SAAADI. This CDR3 has 16 residues. CDR3 region: CASSDWGGSGDYEQYF. In DNA, the CDR3 is TGCGCCAGCAGTGATTGGGGCGGGTCAGGGGATTACGAGCAGTACTTC.

The J gene is TRBJ2-7, the V gene TRBV5-1; 7 bases agree with TRBD2. The CDR3 length is 15 residues. Germline loops: CDR1 SGHRS, CDR2 YFSETQ. The V gene end was trimmed by 0 bases and the J gene end by 5 bases; junction bases not matched to a gene: 8. The CDR3 coding sequence is TGCGCCAGCAGCTTGGTCGCTGGGAGGGGAGACGAGCAGTACTTC. Translated, it gives CASSLVAGRGDEQYF.

This clone was seen just once. The V gene is TRBV5-1, the J gene TRBJ2-7, with 10 bases identical to TRBD2. Per germline, CDR1 SGHRS and CDR2 YFSETQ. Losses at the gene ends were 0 bases for V and 2 bases for J; bases not matched to a gene: 2. This CDR3 has 15 amino acids. The DNA of the CDR3 is TGCGCCAGCAGCTTGGGGCTAGCGGGAGCCTACGAGCAGTACTTC. Residues: CASSLGLAGAYEQYF.

V gene TRBV19 combines with J gene TRBJ1-4; 10 positions match TRBD1. J gave up 8 bases and V 3 bases, and 9 bases lay outside the gene matches. This CDR3 region has 16 residues. Germline V gives CDR1 LNHDA, CDR2 SQIVND (reference sequence). CDR3 loop: CASSIRDRGTEEKLFF. The CDR3 DNA reads as TGTGCCAGTAGTATTCGGGACAGGGGAACGGAGGAAAAACTGTTTTTT.

The chain employs TRBV9 and TRBJ2-1; maybe TRBD1 (5 bases). The V end lost 2 bases, the J end lost 7 bases, and 13 bases lay between the germline ends. The CDR3 contains 14 residues. Germline CDR1 SGDLS, CDR2 YYNGEE. The CDR3 is CASSVSGFGNEQFF. DNA of the CDR3: TGTGCCAGCAGCGTGTCAGGGTTTGGGAATGAGCAGTTCTTC.

This sequence joins TRBV7-6 and TRBJ2-2, with D possibly matching TRBD2 (6 bases). This CDR3 comprises 15 residues. Germline CDR1 SGHVS, CDR2 FNYEAQ. V shed 2 bases and J shed 7 bases, with 14 bases lying between them. CDR3 sequence (DNA): TGTGCCAGCAGCTTATACAATGAGGGAGGCGGGGAGCTGTTTTTT. Translated, it gives CASSLYNEGGGELFF.

This clone was detected only a few times. The V gene is TRBV9, the J gene TRBJ1-1, with unresolved D. The CDR3 has 13 residues. Looked up from germline, CDR1 is SGDLS and CDR2 is YYNGEE. Trimming stripped 4 bases from V and 1 base from J, with 8 bases between. The CDR3: CASSPRWNTEAFF. CDR3 in DNA: TGTGCCAGCAGCCCTCGGTGGAACACTGAAGCTTTCTTT.

This rearrangement joins TRBV11-3 to TRBJ1-6; D is unresolved. The V end was cut by 0 bases, the J end by 7 bases, with 4 bases between. This CDR3 has 13 amino acids. CDR1 is SGHNT and CDR2 is YENEEA in the germline V gene. The CDR3 loop reads CASSLESNSPLHF. The CDR3 DNA sequence: TGTGCCAGCAGCTTAGAATCGAATTCACCCCTCCACTTT.

This clone was seen just once. The rearrangement joins TRBV28 to TRBJ1-5; D gene uncertain. The CDR3 has 15 residues. Trimming took off 2 bases at V and 3 bases at J, with 11 bases between the two ends. Germline lookup yields CDR1 MDHEN and CDR2 SYDVKM. CDR3 region: CASSLTLLDNQPQHF. CDR3 DNA sequence: TGTGCCAGCAGTTTAACGTTGTTAGACAATCAGCCCCAGCATTTT.

The rearrangement links TRBV18 to TRBJ1-5; perhaps TRBD1 as D (6 bases). This CDR3 has 14 residues. CDR1 KGHSH and CDR2 LQKENI come from the germline V gene. V dropped 3 bases and J dropped 4 bases, with 10 bases sitting between them. The CDR3 nucleotides are TGTGCCAGCTCACCGGAGGGGGGGAATCAGCCCCAGCATTTT. Protein sequence: CASSPEGGNQPQHF.

V and J are TRBV5-1 and TRBJ2-7; a possible D gene is TRBD2 (6 bases). The CDR3 is 15 amino acids. Trimming took off 4 bases at V and 5 bases at J, with 19 bases between the two ends. Germline CDR1 is SGHRS and CDR2 is YFSETQ. Here the CDR3 reads CASSVNVQGGNEQYF. Written as DNA, the CDR3 is TGCGCCAGCAGCGTCAACGTCCAGGGAGGTAACGAGCAGTACTTC.

This chain connects TRBV9 to TRBJ1-5; 9 bases line up with TRBD1. The V and J ends lost 5 bases and 9 bases, in that order; junction bases with no gene match: 9. Germline values: CDR1 SGDLS, CDR2 YYNGEE. There are 14 residues in the CDR3. The CDR3 DNA reads as TGTGCCAGCAGTGAGACAGGGGGAGTTGGGCCCCAGCATTTT. Translating gives CASSETGGVGPQHF.

The chain uses TRBV10-3 and TRBJ2-7; D perhaps matches TRBD2 (6 bases). CDR1 is ENHRY, CDR2 SYGVKD, per germline. V was shortened by 11 bases and J by 4 bases, with 12 bases between the two germline ends. This CDR3 comprises 11 residues. The CDR3 DNA reads TGTGCCCCCCAGGGAGGATACGAGCAGTACTTC. Protein sequence: CAPQGGYEQYF.

The CDR3 loop reads CAWSVSPVELVGYTF. DNA of the CDR3: TGTGCCTGGAGTGTATCGCCCGTCGAACTGGTTGGCTACACCTTC. The chain has TRBV30 and TRBJ1-2, with D unclear. Trimming took off 0 bases at V and 7 bases at J, with 18 bases between the two ends. Per the germline V gene, CDR1 is GTSNPN and CDR2 is SVGIG (reference sequence). There are 15 residues in the CDR3.

This chain uses TRBV7-9 with TRBJ1-1; D is uncertain. V was clipped by 5 bases and J by 1 base, with 11 bases between them. The CDR3 contains 14 residues. The V gene's germline CDR1 is SEHNR and CDR2 FQNEAQ (reference sequence). The CDR3 DNA is TGTGCCAGCAGCCTCCGGGATGCGAACACTGAAGCTTTCTTT. This codes for CASSLRDANTEAFF. The complete variable domain, with remaining parts taken from reference TRBV7-9 and TRBJ1-1, reads DTGVSQNPRHKITKRGQNVTFRCDPISEHNRLYWYRQTLGQGPEFLTYFQNEAQLEKSRLLSDRFSAERPKGSFSTLEIQRTEQGDSAMYLCASSLRDANTEAFFGQGTRLTVV.